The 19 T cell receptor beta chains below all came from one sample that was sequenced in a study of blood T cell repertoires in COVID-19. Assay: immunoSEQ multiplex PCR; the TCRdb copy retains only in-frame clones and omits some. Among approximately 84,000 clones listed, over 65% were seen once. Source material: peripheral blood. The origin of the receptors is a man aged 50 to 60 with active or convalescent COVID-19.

The CDR3 is CASSSDRQGPKTEAFF. In DNA, the CDR3 is TGTGCCAGCAGTTCCGACCGACAGGGCCCCAAGACTGAAGCTTTCTTT. The V gene is TRBV5-4, the J gene TRBJ1-1; 7 nucleotides agree with TRBD1. J was trimmed by 5 bases and V by 5 bases; bases with no gene match: 15. Germline V gene data show CDR1 as SGHNT and CDR2 as YYREEE (reference sequence). The CDR3 sequence is 16 residues long.

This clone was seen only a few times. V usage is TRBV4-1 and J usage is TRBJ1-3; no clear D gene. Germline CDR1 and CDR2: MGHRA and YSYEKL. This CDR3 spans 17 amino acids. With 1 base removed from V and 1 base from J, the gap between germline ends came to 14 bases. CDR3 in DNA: TGCGCCAGCAGCCAAGGGAGCTGGGAGTCGTCTGGAAACACCATATATTTT. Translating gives CASSQGSWESSGNTIYF.

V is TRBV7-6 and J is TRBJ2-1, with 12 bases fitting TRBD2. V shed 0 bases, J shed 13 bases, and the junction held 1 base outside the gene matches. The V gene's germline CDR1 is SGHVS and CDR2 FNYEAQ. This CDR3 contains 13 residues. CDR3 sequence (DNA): TGTGCCAGCAGCTTAGCGACTAGCGGGGGACAGTTCTTC. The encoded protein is CASSLATSGGQFF.

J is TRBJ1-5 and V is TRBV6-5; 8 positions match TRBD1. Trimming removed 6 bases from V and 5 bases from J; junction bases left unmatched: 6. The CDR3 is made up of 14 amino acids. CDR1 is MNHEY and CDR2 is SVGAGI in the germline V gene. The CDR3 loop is CASSFDRGDQPQHF. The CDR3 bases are TGTGCCAGCAGCTTTGACAGGGGCGATCAGCCCCAGCATTTT.

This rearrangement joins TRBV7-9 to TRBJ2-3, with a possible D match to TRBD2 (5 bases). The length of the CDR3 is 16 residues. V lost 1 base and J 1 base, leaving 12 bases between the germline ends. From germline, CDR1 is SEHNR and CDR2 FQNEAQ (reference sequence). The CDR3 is CASSLGSSPRTDTQYF. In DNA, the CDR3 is TGTGCCAGCAGCTTAGGGTCTAGCCCGCGCACAGATACGCAGTATTTT. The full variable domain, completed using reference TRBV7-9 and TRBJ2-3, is DTGVSQNPRHKITKRGQNVTFRCDPISEHNRLYWYRQTLGQGPEFLTYFQNEAQLEKSRLLSDRFSAERPKGSFSTLEIQRTEQGDSAMYLCASSLGSSPRTDTQYFGPGTRLTVL.

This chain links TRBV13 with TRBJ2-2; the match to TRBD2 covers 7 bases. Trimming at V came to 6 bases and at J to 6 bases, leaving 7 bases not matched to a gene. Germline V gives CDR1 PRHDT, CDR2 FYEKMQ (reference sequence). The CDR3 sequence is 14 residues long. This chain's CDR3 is CASRRERGSGELFF. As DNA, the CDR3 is TGTGCCAGCAGACGAGAGCGGGGATCCGGGGAGCTGTTTTTT.

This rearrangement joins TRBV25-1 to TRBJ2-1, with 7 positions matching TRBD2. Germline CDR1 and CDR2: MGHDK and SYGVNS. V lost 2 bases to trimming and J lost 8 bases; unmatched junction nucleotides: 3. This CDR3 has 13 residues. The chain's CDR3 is CASSESGVDEQFF. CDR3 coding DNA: TGTGCCAGCAGTGAAAGCGGGGTGGATGAGCAGTTCTTC.

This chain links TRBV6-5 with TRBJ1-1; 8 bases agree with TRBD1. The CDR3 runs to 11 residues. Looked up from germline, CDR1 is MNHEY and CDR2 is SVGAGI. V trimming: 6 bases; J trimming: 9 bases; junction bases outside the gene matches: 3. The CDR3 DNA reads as TGTGCCAGCAGGGGACAGGTAAAAGCTTTCTTT. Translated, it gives CASRGQVKAFF.

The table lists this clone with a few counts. The DNA of the CDR3 is TGCGCCAGCAGCTCAGGGATAGCGGGGATTGACAATGAGCAGTTCTTC. It encodes CASSSGIAGIDNEQFF. The chain has TRBV5-1 and TRBJ2-1; 8 bases match TRBD2. The ends lost 3 bases at V and 5 bases at J; junction bases unmatched: 10. Germline V gene lookup returns CDR1 SGHRS and CDR2 YFSETQ. This CDR3 comprises 16 residues.

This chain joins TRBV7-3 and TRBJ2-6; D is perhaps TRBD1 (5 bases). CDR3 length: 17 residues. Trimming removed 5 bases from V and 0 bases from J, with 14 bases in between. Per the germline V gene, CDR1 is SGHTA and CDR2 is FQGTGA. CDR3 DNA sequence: TGTGCCAGCAGCCCCCGACAGTTTAGCTCTGGGGCCAACGTCCTGACTTTC. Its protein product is CASSPRQFSSGANVLTF. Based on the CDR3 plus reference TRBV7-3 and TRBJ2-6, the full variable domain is GAGVSQTPSNKVTEKGKYVELRCDPISGHTALYWYRQSLGQGPEFLIYFQGTGAADDSGLPNDRFFAVRPEGSVSTLKIQRTERGDSAVYLCASSPRQFSSGANVLTFGAGSRLTVL.

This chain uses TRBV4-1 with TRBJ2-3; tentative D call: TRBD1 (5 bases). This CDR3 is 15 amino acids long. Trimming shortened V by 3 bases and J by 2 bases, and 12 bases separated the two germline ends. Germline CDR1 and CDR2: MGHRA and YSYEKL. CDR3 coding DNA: TGCGCCAGCAGCCACGGGCAGGGCCCCACAGATACGCAGTATTTT. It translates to CASSHGQGPTDTQYF.

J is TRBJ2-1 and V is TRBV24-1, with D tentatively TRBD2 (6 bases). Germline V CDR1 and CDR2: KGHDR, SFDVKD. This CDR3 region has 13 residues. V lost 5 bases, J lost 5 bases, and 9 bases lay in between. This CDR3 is CATSVGGNNEQFF. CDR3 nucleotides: TGTGCCACCAGTGTGGGGGGAAACAATGAGCAGTTCTTC.

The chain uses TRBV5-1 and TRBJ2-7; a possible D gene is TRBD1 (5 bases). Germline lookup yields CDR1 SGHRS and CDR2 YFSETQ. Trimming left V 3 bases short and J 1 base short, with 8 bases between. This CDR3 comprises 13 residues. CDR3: CASSSDTSYEQYF. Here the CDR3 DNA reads TGCGCCAGCAGCTCGGACACATCCTACGAGCAGTACTTC.

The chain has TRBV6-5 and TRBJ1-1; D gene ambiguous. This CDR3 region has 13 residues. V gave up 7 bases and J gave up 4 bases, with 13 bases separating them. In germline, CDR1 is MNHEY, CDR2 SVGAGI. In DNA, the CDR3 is TGTGCCAGCACCAACATCGAGGGCACTGAAGCTTTCTTT. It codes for CASTNIEGTEAFF.

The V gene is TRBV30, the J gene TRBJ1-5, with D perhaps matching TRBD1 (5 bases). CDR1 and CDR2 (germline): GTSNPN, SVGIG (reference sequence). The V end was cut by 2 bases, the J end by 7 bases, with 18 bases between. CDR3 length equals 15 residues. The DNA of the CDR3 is TGTGCCTGGAGTCCAGGGCCGGGAGTAGTCCAGCCCCAGCATTTT. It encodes CAWSPGPGVVQPQHF.

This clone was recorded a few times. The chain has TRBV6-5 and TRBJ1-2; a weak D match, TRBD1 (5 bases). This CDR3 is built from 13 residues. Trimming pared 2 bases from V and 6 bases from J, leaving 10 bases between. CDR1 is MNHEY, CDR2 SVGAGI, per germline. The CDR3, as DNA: TGTGCCAGCAGTTACGAGGGACTGGATGGCTACACCTTC. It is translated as CASSYEGLDGYTF.

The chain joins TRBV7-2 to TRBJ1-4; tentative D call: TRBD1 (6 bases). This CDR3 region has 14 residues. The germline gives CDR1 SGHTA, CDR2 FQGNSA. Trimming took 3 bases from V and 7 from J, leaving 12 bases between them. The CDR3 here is CASSFSGGSEKLFF. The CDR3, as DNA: TGTGCCAGCAGCTTTTCTGGGGGCTCTGAAAAACTGTTTTTT.

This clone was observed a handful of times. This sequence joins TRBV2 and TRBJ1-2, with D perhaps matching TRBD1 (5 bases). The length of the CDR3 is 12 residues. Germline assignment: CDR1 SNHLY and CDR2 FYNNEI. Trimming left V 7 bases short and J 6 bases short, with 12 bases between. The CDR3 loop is CASTYPGDGYTF. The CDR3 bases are TGTGCCAGCACCTACCCGGGGGATGGCTACACCTTC.

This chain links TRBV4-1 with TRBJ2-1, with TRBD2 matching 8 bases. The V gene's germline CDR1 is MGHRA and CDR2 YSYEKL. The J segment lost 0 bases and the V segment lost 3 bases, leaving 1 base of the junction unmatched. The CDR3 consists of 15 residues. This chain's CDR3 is CASSQTSVSYNEQFF. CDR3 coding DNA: TGCGCCAGCAGCCAGACTAGCGTCTCCTACAATGAGCAGTTCTTC.